Each of the 27 T cell receptor beta chains below was sequenced from the same sample in a study of early stage breast cancer tumors. Data came from immunoSEQ multiplex PCR; TCRdb stores just in-frame clones and leaves some out. This table has fewer than 35,000 clones, around 75% appearing once. Sequencing input: breast tumor tissue. The receptors stem from a person between 30 and 45 years old with breast cancer.

The CDR3 nucleotides read TGTGCCAGCAGTGCACTAGCGGGAGTTGGACCCTACGAGCAGTACTTC. Protein: CASSALAGVGPYEQYF. The chain recombines TRBV2 with TRBJ2-7, with 11 positions matching TRBD2. Trimming cost V 4 bases and J 2 bases; bases outside gene matches: 7. Germline CDR1 SNHLY, CDR2 FYNNEI. The CDR3 covers 16 residues.

This clone has just a few counts. This chain joins TRBV19 and TRBJ1-3; TRBD1 agrees at 7 bases. Per the germline V gene, CDR1 is LNHDA and CDR2 is SQIVND (reference sequence). The CDR3 sequence is 15 residues long. V trimming: 6 bases; J trimming: 4 bases; junction bases outside the gene matches: 9. The CDR3 nucleotides are TGTGCCAGTAGGCTCGACAGGGAATCAGGAAACACCATATATTTT. Protein product: CASRLDRESGNTIYF.

This clone was seen a few times. The junction departs from germline at one end; a sequencing error may be responsible. V usage is TRBV6-5 and J usage is TRBJ2-7, with 7 bases lining up with TRBD2. Germline-derived CDR1 and CDR2 are MNHEY and SVGAGI. The CDR3 covers 15 residues. Here the CDR3 reads CASSYGRGGSHEQYF. CDR3 DNA sequence: TGTGCCAGCAGTTACGGGAGGGGCGGCTCCCACGAGCAGTACTTC.

This clone was detected a few times. The chain joins TRBV7-2 to TRBJ2-2; unclear D gene. Germline V gives CDR1 SGHTA, CDR2 FQGNSA. This CDR3 is built from 14 residues. V lost 5 bases to trimming and J lost 0 bases, with 7 bases between them. The CDR3 DNA follows: TGTGCCAGCAGCCCACGGCCGAACACCGGGGAGCTGTTTTTT. As protein: CASSPRPNTGELFF.

The chain joins TRBV5-1 to TRBJ2-1; 12 bases match TRBD2. Germline trimming cut 4 bases from V and 12 bases from J; bases unmatched to any gene: 11. The CDR3 spans 15 residues. Germline-derived CDR1 and CDR2 are SGHRS and YFSETQ. CDR3 sequence: CASSSLLAGGRGQFF. As DNA, the CDR3 is TGCGCCAGCAGCAGTCTACTAGCGGGAGGTCGAGGGCAGTTCTTC.

This chain joins TRBV14 and TRBJ2-1; 10 bases are shared with TRBD2. The CDR3 sequence is 16 residues long. Trimming took 6 bases from V and 0 from J; bases not matched to a gene: 5. From germline, CDR1 is SGHDN and CDR2 FVKESK. The CDR3 sequence: CASSPGLALSYNEQFF. The CDR3 coding sequence is TGTGCCAGCAGTCCGGGACTAGCGCTCTCCTACAATGAGCAGTTCTTC.

This clone is a singleton in its sample. One end of the junction varies from germline; a read error may be responsible. The genes are TRBV6-6 and TRBJ2-5; TRBD2 agrees at 7 bases. The CDR3 contains 15 residues. CDR1 and CDR2 (germline): MNHNY, SVGAGI (reference sequence). DNA for the CDR3: TGTGCCAGCAGCTACTATGGGGAGGGGCGCGAGACCCAGTACTTC. Protein: CASSYYGEGRETQYF.

This chain joins TRBV7-2 and TRBJ1-2; the D gene is possibly TRBD1 (5 bases). Germline CDR1 is SGHTA and CDR2 is FQGNSA. The CDR3 sequence is 14 residues long. V shed 8 bases and J shed 4 bases, with 17 bases lying between them. The DNA for the CDR3 is TGTGCCAGCGGCCGGGACGGGGGAAGCTATGGCTACACCTTC. Translated, it gives CASGRDGGSYGYTF.

The chain couples TRBV5-1 to TRBJ2-7; D might be TRBD1 (5 bases). Trimming cost V 2 bases and J 2 bases, with 8 bases left between them. This CDR3 comprises 13 residues. Germline-derived CDR1 and CDR2 are SGHRS and YFSETQ. The CDR3 spells CASSLDRTYEQYF. CDR3 nucleotides: TGCGCCAGCAGCTTAGACAGAACCTACGAGCAGTACTTC.

The V call is TRBV18, the J call TRBJ1-1; maybe TRBD1 (5 bases). Germline CDR1 reads KGHSH; CDR2 reads LQKENI. The CDR3 totals 15 residues. Trimming stripped 0 bases from V and 5 bases from J, with 13 bases between. CDR3 sequence (DNA): TGTGCCAGCTCACCACCGATAGGGGCCGGTACTGAAGCTTTCTTT. It specifies CASSPPIGAGTEAFF.

This chain uses TRBV7-9 with TRBJ1-2; possibly TRBD1 for D (5 bases). The CDR3 runs 13 residues. Germline V gene lookup returns CDR1 SEHNR and CDR2 FQNEAQ (reference sequence). Trimming stripped 5 bases from V and 2 bases from J, with 9 bases between. CDR3 sequence reads: CASSPTANYGYTF. DNA of the CDR3: TGTGCCAGCAGCCCGACAGCAAACTATGGCTACACCTTC.

In the case of this clone: Germline is not matched at one junction end, which may reflect a read error. The chain has TRBV27 and TRBJ2-1; D is unresolved. This CDR3 has 12 residues. Germline lookup yields CDR1 MNHEY and CDR2 SMNVEV (reference sequence). DNA for the CDR3: TGTGCCAGCAGTCCCCTTTACAGTGAGCAGTTCTTC. It is translated as CASSPLYSEQFF.

V usage is TRBV5-4 and J usage is TRBJ1-5; D remains unclear. Germline CDR1 reads SGHNT; CDR2 reads YYREEE (reference sequence). The CDR3 has 13 residues. Between the trimmed V and J ends, which lost 5 bases and 7 bases, there was a span of 13 bases. The CDR3 DNA reads TGTGCCAGCAGTGAACGGGTAGGGCAGCCCCAGCATTTT. This encodes CASSERVGQPQHF.

The V call is TRBV7-2, the J call TRBJ2-1; D is undetermined. CDR1 is SGHTA and CDR2 is FQGNSA in the germline V gene. This CDR3 is built from 14 residues. V gave up 4 bases and J gave up 0 bases, with 7 bases separating them. The CDR3 coding sequence is TGTGCCAGCAGCTCCTACCACTCCTACAATGAGCAGTTCTTC. It specifies CASSSYHSYNEQFF.

The chain recombines TRBV14 with TRBJ2-1; D is ambiguous. This CDR3 contains 16 residues. Germline lookup yields CDR1 SGHDN and CDR2 FVKESK. V lost 1 base and J 4 bases, leaving 14 bases between the germline ends. The CDR3 sequence: CASSQASSPRYNEQFF. The CDR3 DNA follows: TGTGCCAGCAGCCAAGCATCGTCCCCTAGGTACAATGAGCAGTTCTTC.

The gene calls are TRBV5-1 and TRBJ2-3; TRBD2 matches 8 bases. This CDR3 region has 13 residues. Germline-derived CDR1 and CDR2 are SGHRS and YFSETQ. The V segment lost 2 bases and the J segment 8 bases; nucleotides outside the gene matches: 4. CDR3 nucleotide sequence: TGCGCCAGCAGCTTCGGACTAGCTGGTACGCAGTATTTT. Translation gives CASSFGLAGTQYF.

The chain has TRBV6-6 and TRBJ1-2, with a weak D call TRBD1 (6 bases). This CDR3 has 13 residues. CDR1 MNHNY and CDR2 SVGAGI come from the germline V gene (reference sequence). V was trimmed by 2 bases and J by 5 bases, leaving 9 bases between them. The CDR3 nucleotides are TGTGCCAGCAGTTACGACAGGTCTTATGGCTACACCTTC. Residues: CASSYDRSYGYTF.

Regarding this clone: Other DNA sequences in this specimen translate into the identical CDR3. J is TRBJ2-7 and V is TRBV2, with 12 bases matching TRBD1. The V and J ends lost 4 bases and 6 bases, in that order; junction bases with no gene match: 4. CDR1 is SNHLY, CDR2 FYNNEI, per germline. This CDR3 has 14 amino acids. CDR3 sequence: CASSAGQGAVEQYF. The DNA for the CDR3 is TGTGCCAGCAGTGCGGGACAGGGGGCCGTCGAGCAGTACTTC.

The chain recombines TRBV4-1 with TRBJ2-7; 13 nucleotides align to TRBD2. The CDR3 sequence is 15 residues long. Germline V gene sequence: CDR1 MGHRA, CDR2 YSYEKL. Unmatched junction bases numbered 2, after V lost 1 base and J lost 5 bases. CDR3 amino acids: CASSQGGLAGDEQYF. The CDR3 coding sequence is TGCGCCAGCAGCCAAGGCGGACTAGCGGGAGACGAGCAGTACTTC.

The V and J genes are TRBV11-2 and TRBJ2-3, with TRBD2 identical over 12 bases. J lost 2 bases, V lost 4 bases, and 10 bases had no gene match. Germline loops: CDR1 SGHAT, CDR2 FQNNGV. The CDR3 has 18 residues. CDR3 coding DNA: TGTGCCAGCAGCTCGACTAGCGGGAGCTTCTTATTCACAGATACGCAGTATTTT. Its protein is CASSSTSGSFLFTDTQYF.

The J gene is TRBJ2-7, the V gene TRBV7-8; 9 nucleotides agree with TRBD2. Germline assignment: CDR1 SGHVS and CDR2 FQNEAQ. This CDR3 region has 15 residues. V lost 1 base and J lost 2; bases outside the gene matches: 3. The chain's CDR3 is CASSLGAGGAYEQYF. The CDR3 bases are TGTGCCAGCAGCTTAGGCGCGGGAGGGGCCTACGAGCAGTACTTC.

This chain links TRBV7-9 with TRBJ1-3, with TRBD1 identical over 10 bases. This CDR3 has 14 residues. V gave up 5 bases and J gave up 9 bases; unmatched junction bases: 7. The germline V gene encodes CDR1 SEHNR and CDR2 FQNEAQ (reference sequence). This CDR3 reads CASSRGQGGGTIYF. CDR3 coding DNA: TGTGCCAGCAGCCGAGGACAGGGGGGAGGCACCATATATTTT.

V gene TRBV7-6 combines with J gene TRBJ2-5; D unclear. Trimming removed 4 bases at V and 2 bases at J, with 5 bases between. Germline CDR1 is SGHVS and CDR2 is FNYEAQ. This CDR3 contains 12 residues. In nucleotides, the CDR3 is TGTGCCAGCAGCTCCACTCAAGAGACCCAGTACTTC. Protein: CASSSTQETQYF.

The chain employs TRBV15 and TRBJ2-7; 8 positions match TRBD2. Germline loops: CDR1 LNHNV, CDR2 YYDKDF (reference sequence). This CDR3 is 17 amino acids long. Trimming removed 5 bases from V and 3 bases from J; junction bases left unmatched: 15. This chain's CDR3 is CATSLSESSGGDYEQYF. The CDR3 nucleotides are TGTGCCACCAGCTTGTCGGAGTCCTCGGGAGGGGACTACGAGCAGTACTTC.

The V gene is TRBV5-6, the J gene TRBJ1-5; no clear D. The V gene lost 4 bases and the J gene lost 5 bases, with 10 bases spanning the gap. Germline CDR1 and CDR2: SGHDT and YYEEEE. This CDR3 has 13 amino acids. The CDR3 spells CASSPRGDQPQHF. CDR3 nucleotides: TGTGCCAGCAGCCCCCGTGGTGATCAGCCCCAGCATTTT.

The chain combines TRBV2 with TRBJ1-1, with a possible D match to TRBD1 (6 bases). The CDR3 contains 14 residues. V lost 7 bases, J lost 5 bases, and 17 bases lay in between. From germline, CDR1 is SNHLY and CDR2 FYNNEI. CDR3 sequence: CASTLTEGVTEAFF. In DNA, the CDR3 is TGTGCCAGCACCTTGACTGAGGGGGTTACTGAAGCTTTCTTT.

The CDR3 sequence: CASSYVRTGGGYGYTF. Here the CDR3 DNA reads TGTGCCAGCAGTTACGTCCGAACAGGGGGCGGCTATGGCTACACCTTC. V gene TRBV6-5 combines with J gene TRBJ1-2, with 9 bases that match TRBD1. In germline, CDR1 is MNHEY, CDR2 SVGAGI. CDR3 length: 16 amino acids. The V gene end was trimmed by 2 bases and the J gene end by 4 bases; junction bases not matched to a gene: 8.